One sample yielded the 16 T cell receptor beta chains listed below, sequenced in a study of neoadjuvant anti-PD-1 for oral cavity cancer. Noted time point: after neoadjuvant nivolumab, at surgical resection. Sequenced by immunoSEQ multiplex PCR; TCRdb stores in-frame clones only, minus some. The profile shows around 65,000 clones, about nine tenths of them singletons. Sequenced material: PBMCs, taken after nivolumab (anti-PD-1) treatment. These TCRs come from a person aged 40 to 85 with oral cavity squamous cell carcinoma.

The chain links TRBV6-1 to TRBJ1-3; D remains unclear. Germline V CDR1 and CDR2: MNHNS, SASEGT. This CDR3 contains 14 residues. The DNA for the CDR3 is TGTGCATCCGTTGTGGTGGAGTTCGGAAACACCATATATTTT. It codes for CASVVVEFGNTIYF.

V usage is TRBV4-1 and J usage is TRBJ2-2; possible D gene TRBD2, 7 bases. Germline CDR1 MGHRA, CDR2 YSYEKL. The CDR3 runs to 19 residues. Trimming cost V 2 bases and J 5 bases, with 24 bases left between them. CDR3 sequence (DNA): TGCGCCAGCAGCCAACACCCTAGGGGGGGGCTACGAGGGACCGGGGAGCTGTTTTTT. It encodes CASSQHPRGGLRGTGELFF.

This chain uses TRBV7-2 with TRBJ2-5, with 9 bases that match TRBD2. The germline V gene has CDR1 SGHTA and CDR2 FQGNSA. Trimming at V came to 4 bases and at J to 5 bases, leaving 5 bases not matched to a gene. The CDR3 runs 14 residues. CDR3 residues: CASSSGLAWETQYF. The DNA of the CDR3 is TGTGCCAGCAGCTCCGGACTAGCGTGGGAGACCCAGTACTTC.

The CDR3 region is CAWSVVPSGKHYGYTF. The CDR3, as DNA: TGTGCCTGGAGTGTAGTCCCCTCAGGAAAGCACTATGGCTACACCTTC. The chain has TRBV30 and TRBJ1-2; D ambiguous. CDR1 is GTSNPN, CDR2 SVGIG, per germline (reference sequence). V lost 0 bases, J lost 3 bases, and 17 bases lay in between. The CDR3 sequence is 16 residues long.

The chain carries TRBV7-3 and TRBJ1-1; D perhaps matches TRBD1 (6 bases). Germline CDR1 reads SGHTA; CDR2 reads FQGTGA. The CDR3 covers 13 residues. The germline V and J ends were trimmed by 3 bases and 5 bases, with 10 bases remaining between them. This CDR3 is CASSFGGGTEAFF. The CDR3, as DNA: TGTGCCAGCAGCTTCGGGGGCGGGACTGAAGCTTTCTTT.

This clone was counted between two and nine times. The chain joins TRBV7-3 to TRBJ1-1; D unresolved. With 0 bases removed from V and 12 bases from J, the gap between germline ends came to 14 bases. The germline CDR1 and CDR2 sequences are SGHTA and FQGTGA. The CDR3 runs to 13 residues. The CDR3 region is CASSLTESTHPFF. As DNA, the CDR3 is TGTGCCAGCAGCTTAACGGAGAGTACCCATCCTTTCTTT. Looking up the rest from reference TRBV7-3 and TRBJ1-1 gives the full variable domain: GAGVSQTPSNKVTEKGKYVELRCDPISGHTALYWYRQSLGQGPEFLIYFQGTGAADDSGLPNDRFFAVRPEGSVSTLKIQRTERGDSAVYLCASSLTESTHPFFGQGTRLTVV.

The CDR3 DNA reads TGTGCCAGCGGGGCAGGGGGCAACCCCGATCAGCCCCAGCATTTT. Translating it yields CASGAGGNPDQPQHF. The rearrangement joins TRBV6-1 to TRBJ1-5; TRBD1 aligns across 8 bases. The CDR3 has 15 amino acids. The junction had 11 bases not matched to a gene; V was cut back by 8 bases and J by 5 bases. From germline, CDR1 is MNHNS and CDR2 SASEGT.

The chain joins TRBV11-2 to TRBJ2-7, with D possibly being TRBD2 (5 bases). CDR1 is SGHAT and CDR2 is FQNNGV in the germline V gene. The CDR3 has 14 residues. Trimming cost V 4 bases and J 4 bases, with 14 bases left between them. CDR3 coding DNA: TGTGCCAGCAGCTCTCTAGAACGGGATTACGAGCAGTACTTC. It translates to CASSSLERDYEQYF.

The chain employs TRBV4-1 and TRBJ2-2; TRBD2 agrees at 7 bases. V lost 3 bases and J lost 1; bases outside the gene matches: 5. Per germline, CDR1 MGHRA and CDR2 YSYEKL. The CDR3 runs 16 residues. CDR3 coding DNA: TGCGCCAGCAGCCAGGGAGCGGGGATGAACACCGGGGAGCTGTTTTTT. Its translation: CASSQGAGMNTGELFF.

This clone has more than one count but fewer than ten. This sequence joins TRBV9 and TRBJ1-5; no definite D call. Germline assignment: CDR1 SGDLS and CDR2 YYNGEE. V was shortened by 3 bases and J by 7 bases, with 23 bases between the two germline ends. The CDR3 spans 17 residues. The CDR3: CASSGGDSLDGYQPQHF. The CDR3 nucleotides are TGTGCCAGCAGCGGGGGTGATTCCCTTGATGGGTACCAGCCCCAGCATTTT.

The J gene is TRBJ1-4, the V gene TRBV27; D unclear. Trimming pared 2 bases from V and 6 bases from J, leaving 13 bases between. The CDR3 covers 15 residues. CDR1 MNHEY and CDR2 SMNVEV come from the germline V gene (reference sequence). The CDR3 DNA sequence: TGTGCCAGCAGTTTAACAGCTTATGGTTATGAAAAACTGTTTTTT. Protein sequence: CASSLTAYGYEKLFF.

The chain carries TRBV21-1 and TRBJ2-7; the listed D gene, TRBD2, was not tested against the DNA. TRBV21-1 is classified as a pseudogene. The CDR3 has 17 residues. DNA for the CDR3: TGTGCCAGGCTGGGACTAGCGGGAGAGGGACGATCCTACGAGCAGTACTTC. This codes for CARLGLAGEGRSYEQYF.

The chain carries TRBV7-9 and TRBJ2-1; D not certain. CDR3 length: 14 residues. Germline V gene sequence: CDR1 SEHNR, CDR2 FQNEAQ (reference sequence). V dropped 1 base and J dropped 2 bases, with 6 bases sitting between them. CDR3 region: CASSLEQTYNEQFF. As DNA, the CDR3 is TGTGCCAGCAGCTTAGAACAAACCTACAATGAGCAGTTCTTC.

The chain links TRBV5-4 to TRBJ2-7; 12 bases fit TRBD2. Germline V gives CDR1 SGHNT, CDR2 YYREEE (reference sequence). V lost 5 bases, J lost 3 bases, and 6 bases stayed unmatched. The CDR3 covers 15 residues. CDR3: CASSTTSGSIYEQYF. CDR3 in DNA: TGTGCCAGCAGTACGACTAGCGGGAGTATCTACGAGCAGTACTTC.

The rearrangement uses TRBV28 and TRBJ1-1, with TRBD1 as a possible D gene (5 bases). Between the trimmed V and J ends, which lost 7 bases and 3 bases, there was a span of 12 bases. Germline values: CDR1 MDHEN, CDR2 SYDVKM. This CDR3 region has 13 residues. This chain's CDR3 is CASTTGTYTEAFF. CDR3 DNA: TGTGCCAGCACCACGGGGACTTACACTGAAGCTTTCTTT.

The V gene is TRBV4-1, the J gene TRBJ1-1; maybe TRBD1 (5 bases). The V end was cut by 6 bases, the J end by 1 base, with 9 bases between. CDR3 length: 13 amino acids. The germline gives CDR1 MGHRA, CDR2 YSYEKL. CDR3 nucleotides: TGCGCCAGCAGAAGACAGCCGAACACTGAAGCTTTCTTT. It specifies CASRRQPNTEAFF.